Below are 26 T cell receptor beta chains sequenced from a single sample in a study of cytomegalovirus exposure and HLA in healthy donors. PCR amplification relied on 60 Vbeta primers (plus 13 Jbeta primers). Clones were read by immunoSEQ multiplex PCR, and TCRdb kept only the in-frame ones, dropping some. Its table lists some 41,000 clones. The sample taken for sequencing was PBMCs. These receptor sequences come from a male donor in good health and CMV-seronegative.

J is TRBJ1-1 and V is TRBV6-5; 7 nucleotides align to TRBD1. The junction had 9 bases not matched to a gene; V was cut back by 6 bases and J by 8 bases. The CDR3 has 13 amino acids. Germline-derived CDR1 and CDR2 are MNHEY and SVGAGI. The CDR3 reads CASRRLSTGEAFF. As DNA, the CDR3 is TGTGCCAGCAGACGACTTTCGACAGGGGAAGCTTTCTTT.

CDR3 in DNA: TGTGCCAGCTCACCCATCCAAGAGACCCAGTACTTC. Translation: CASSPIQETQYF. The chain is built from TRBV18 and TRBJ2-5; D uncertain. V was clipped by 3 bases and J by 1 base, with 3 bases between them. CDR3 length: 12 amino acids. In germline, CDR1 is KGHSH, CDR2 LQKENI.

V gene TRBV7-9 combines with J gene TRBJ1-3, with a weak D call TRBD1 (5 bases). Trimming shortened V by 7 bases and J by 4 bases, and 14 bases separated the two germline ends. Germline CDR1 reads SEHNR; CDR2 reads FQNEAQ (reference sequence). The CDR3 length is 14 residues. In nucleotides, the CDR3 is TGTGCCAGCAACTCTGGAGGGGACGGAAACACCATATATTTT. This codes for CASNSGGDGNTIYF.

The rearrangement joins TRBV19 to TRBJ1-1; D possibly corresponds to TRBD1 (6 bases). V lost 4 bases to trimming and J lost 0 bases, with 15 bases between them. This CDR3 is built from 16 residues. Germline V lookup: CDR1 LNHDA, CDR2 SQIVND (reference sequence). The CDR3 sequence is CASSKRGAGMNTEAFF. Written as DNA, the CDR3 is TGTGCCAGTAGTAAACGGGGGGCCGGCATGAACACTGAAGCTTTCTTT.

V and J are TRBV5-1 and TRBJ2-1; 7 bases line up with TRBD2. This CDR3 has 16 amino acids. Germline V lookup: CDR1 SGHRS, CDR2 YFSETQ. Unmatched junction bases numbered 4, after V lost 1 base and J lost 0 bases. CDR3 sequence reads: CASSLRAGTSYNEQFF. Here the CDR3 DNA reads TGCGCCAGCAGCTTGCGAGCGGGAACCTCCTACAATGAGCAGTTCTTC. Complete variable domain (other parts from reference TRBV5-1 and TRBJ2-1): KAGVTQTPRYLIKTRGQQVTLSCSPISGHRSVSWYQQTPGQGLQFLFEYFSETQRNKGNFPGRFSGRQFSNSRSEMNVSTLELGDSALYLCASSLRAGTSYNEQFFGPGTRLTVL.

The CDR3 here is CASSPGRGENIQYF. The CDR3 nucleotides are TGTGCCAGCTCCCCAGGAAGGGGCGAAAACATTCAGTACTTC. V is TRBV18 and J is TRBJ2-4; the D gene is possibly TRBD1 (5 bases). The CDR3 covers 14 residues. CDR1 is KGHSH and CDR2 is LQKENI in the germline V gene. The V end was cut by 6 bases, the J end by 5 bases, with 14 bases between.

The chain recombines TRBV29-1 with TRBJ2-4; a possible D gene is TRBD1 (6 bases). The CDR3 length is 17 residues. V was pared by 1 base and J by 1 base, with 17 bases between. In germline, CDR1 is SQVTM, CDR2 ANQGSEA. CDR3 nucleotide sequence: TGCAGCGTTGAAGTACGTGGGACACGAGGGGCCAAAAACATTCAGTACTTC. This translates into CSVEVRGTRGAKNIQYF.

The chain links TRBV2 to TRBJ1-2; maybe TRBD1 (6 bases). Looked up from germline, CDR1 is SNHLY and CDR2 is FYNNEI. V was pared by 4 bases and J by 4 bases, with 13 bases between. The CDR3 length is 14 residues. Here the CDR3 reads CASSGTGGGYGYTF. Here the CDR3 DNA reads TGTGCCAGCAGTGGAACGGGGGGCGGCTATGGCTACACCTTC.

The V gene is TRBV5-4, the J gene TRBJ1-1; D is uncertain. Germline CDR1 reads SGHNT; CDR2 reads YYREEE (reference sequence). The CDR3 totals 15 residues. Between the trimmed V and J ends, which lost 4 bases and 5 bases, there was a span of 18 bases. The CDR3 DNA reads TGTGCCAGCAGCCTATCGGACCCGCCGGGGACTGAAGCTTTCTTT. Translation gives CASSLSDPPGTEAFF.

The chain couples TRBV5-1 to TRBJ1-5, with D uncertain. This CDR3 comprises 16 residues. Germline CDR1 is SGHRS and CDR2 is YFSETQ. Trimming removed 0 bases from V and 0 bases from J, with 10 bases in between. DNA of the CDR3: TGCGCCAGCAGCTTGGACGGTCGTGGTAGCAATCAGCCCCAGCATTTT. As protein: CASSLDGRGSNQPQHF.

V and J are TRBV27 and TRBJ2-7, with 12 bases that match TRBD2. Trimming at V came to 6 bases and at J to 3 bases, leaving 3 bases not matched to a gene. The CDR3 consists of 14 residues. Germline V gene data show CDR1 as MNHEY and CDR2 as SMNVEV (reference sequence). The CDR3 protein is CASSGTSGHYEQYF. CDR3 sequence (DNA): TGTGCCAGCAGCGGGACTAGCGGGCACTACGAGCAGTACTTC.

The genes are TRBV11-3 and TRBJ2-3, with 7 positions matching TRBD1. The CDR3 runs 16 residues. The germline V gene encodes CDR1 SGHNT and CDR2 YENEEA. Trimming took 6 bases from V and 1 from J; bases not matched to a gene: 10. The CDR3 loop reads CASSPGPGQRTDTQYF. In DNA form, the CDR3 reads TGTGCCAGCAGTCCCGGTCCGGGACAGCGCACAGATACGCAGTATTTT. The whole variable domain, remainder taken from reference TRBV11-3 and TRBJ2-3, is EAGVVQSPRYKIIEKKQPVAFWCNPISGHNTLYWYLQNLGQGPELLIRYENEEAVDDSQLPKDRFSAERLKGVDSTLKIQPAELGDSAVYLCASSPGPGQRTDTQYFGPGTRLTVL.

The chain couples TRBV6-5 to TRBJ1-5; 7 bases agree with TRBD1. CDR1 is MNHEY, CDR2 SVGAGI, per germline. CDR3 length equals 15 residues. Trimming took 8 bases from V and 2 from J; bases not matched to a gene: 9. The chain's CDR3 is CASAGGDSGNQPQHF. The CDR3 DNA reads as TGTGCCAGCGCCGGAGGGGACAGCGGCAATCAGCCCCAGCATTTT.

This chain joins TRBV7-3 and TRBJ2-1, with D perhaps TRBD2 (7 bases). The CDR3 totals 15 residues. The ends were cut back, 3 bases at V and 10 bases at J, with 19 bases in the middle. Germline lookup yields CDR1 SGHTA and CDR2 FQGTGA. The DNA of the CDR3 is TGTGCCAGCAGCTTGACGAGGGGGGGGGCTGACGAGCAGTTCTTC. Protein sequence: CASSLTRGGADEQFF.

This rearrangement joins TRBV4-1 to TRBJ2-5, with a possible D match to TRBD2 (6 bases). Germline V lookup: CDR1 MGHRA, CDR2 YSYEKL. The CDR3 totals 15 residues. V was trimmed by 1 base and J by 5 bases, leaving 14 bases between them. The CDR3 here is CASSQGDSPVETQYF. In DNA, the CDR3 is TGCGCCAGCAGCCAAGGGGACTCACCTGTGGAGACCCAGTACTTC.

This chain links TRBV4-2 with TRBJ2-1, with 9 nucleotides matching TRBD2. V shed 5 bases and J 10 bases; nucleotides not matched to a gene: 12. CDR1 is LGHNA, CDR2 YNFKEQ, per germline. The CDR3 spans 15 residues. The CDR3 loop is CASSKLAGEPSEQFF. The CDR3 region has the DNA TGTGCCAGCAGCAAATTAGCGGGGGAGCCGAGCGAGCAGTTCTTC.

The genes are TRBV28 and TRBJ1-3, with D possibly TRBD1 on 5 matching bases. CDR3 length: 14 residues. The germline V gene has CDR1 MDHEN and CDR2 SYDVKM. V was pared by 8 bases and J by 2 bases, with 13 bases between. This chain's CDR3 is CASGFGGAGNTIYF. CDR3 DNA sequence: TGTGCCAGCGGGTTCGGGGGGGCTGGAAACACCATATATTTT.

The chain combines TRBV2 with TRBJ2-5; 11 bases align to TRBD1. V lost 6 bases to trimming and J lost 5 bases; unmatched junction nucleotides: 5. Germline values: CDR1 SNHLY, CDR2 FYNNEI. This CDR3 region has 14 residues. The CDR3 nucleotides read TGTGCCAGCAGCCGGACAGGGGGCGATGAGACCCAGTACTTC. It encodes CASSRTGGDETQYF.

The V gene is TRBV2, the J gene TRBJ1-1, with D perhaps TRBD1 (5 bases). With 0 bases removed from V and 5 bases from J, the gap between germline ends came to 7 bases. CDR1 is SNHLY, CDR2 FYNNEI, per germline. The CDR3 is 13 amino acids. CDR3 sequence (DNA): TGTGCCAGCAGTGAAGCGGCAGGGACTGAAGCTTTCTTT. It yields the protein CASSEAAGTEAFF.

V and J are TRBV28 and TRBJ1-2; the D is unclear. Deletions cut 5 bases from V and 8 bases from J, with 18 bases between. From germline, CDR1 is MDHEN and CDR2 SYDVKM. The CDR3 is 14 amino acids. The CDR3 coding sequence is TGTGCCAGCAGTCCGGTTTACAATGCGGCCGGCTACACCTTC. It yields the protein CASSPVYNAAGYTF.

The genes are TRBV5-1 and TRBJ2-7; D gene uncertain. Trimming took 2 bases from V and 0 from J, leaving 9 bases between them. The CDR3 length is 14 residues. Germline CDR1 reads SGHRS; CDR2 reads YFSETQ. This CDR3 is CASSLTVDSYEQYF. The CDR3 DNA is TGCGCCAGCAGCTTAACAGTGGACTCCTACGAGCAGTACTTC.

In regard to this clone: Mismatch with germline at one junction end may stem from a read error. The gene calls are TRBV18 and TRBJ2-3, with D unresolved. Germline lookup yields CDR1 KGHSH and CDR2 LQKENI. The CDR3 is made up of 13 amino acids. As DNA, the CDR3 is TGTGCCAGCTCACCCCCTTCCACAGATGCGCAGTATTTT. It codes for CASSPPSTDAQYF.

V gene TRBV11-2 combines with J gene TRBJ2-6; D perhaps matches TRBD1 (5 bases). This CDR3 contains 15 residues. V was pared by 3 bases and J by 2 bases, with 8 bases between. Germline values: CDR1 SGHAT, CDR2 FQNNGV. CDR3 in amino acids: CASSLGRAGANVLTF. CDR3 coding DNA: TGTGCCAGCAGCTTGGGCAGGGCTGGGGCCAACGTCCTGACTTTC.

This chain links TRBV5-5 with TRBJ2-7, with 9 bases identical to TRBD2. This CDR3 comprises 16 residues. The ends lost 5 bases at V and 3 bases at J; junction bases unmatched: 12. The germline V gene has CDR1 SGHKS and CDR2 YYEKEE (reference sequence). The CDR3 protein is CASRKEGQRGVYEQYF. In DNA form, the CDR3 reads TGTGCCAGCAGAAAGGAAGGACAGCGGGGGGTCTACGAGCAGTACTTC.

The CDR3 DNA reads TGTGCCAACTGGCGACTAGCGGGGGGCCTTCTCGACGAGCAGTACTTC. Its translation is CANWRLAGGLLDEQYF. V usage is TRBV27 and J usage is TRBJ2-7, with 13 bases fitting TRBD2. The length of the CDR3 is 16 residues. CDR1 is MNHEY, CDR2 SMNVEV, per germline (reference sequence). With 10 bases clipped from V and 5 bases from J, the junction kept 14 bases outside the gene matches.

V usage is TRBV5-1 and J usage is TRBJ2-5; unclear D gene. The CDR3 length is 13 residues. With 0 bases removed from V and 3 bases from J, the gap between germline ends came to 6 bases. Germline V gene sequence: CDR1 SGHRS, CDR2 YFSETQ. As DNA, the CDR3 is TGCGCCAGCAGCTTGGTCTCGGAAGAGACCCAGTACTTC. Residues: CASSLVSEETQYF.